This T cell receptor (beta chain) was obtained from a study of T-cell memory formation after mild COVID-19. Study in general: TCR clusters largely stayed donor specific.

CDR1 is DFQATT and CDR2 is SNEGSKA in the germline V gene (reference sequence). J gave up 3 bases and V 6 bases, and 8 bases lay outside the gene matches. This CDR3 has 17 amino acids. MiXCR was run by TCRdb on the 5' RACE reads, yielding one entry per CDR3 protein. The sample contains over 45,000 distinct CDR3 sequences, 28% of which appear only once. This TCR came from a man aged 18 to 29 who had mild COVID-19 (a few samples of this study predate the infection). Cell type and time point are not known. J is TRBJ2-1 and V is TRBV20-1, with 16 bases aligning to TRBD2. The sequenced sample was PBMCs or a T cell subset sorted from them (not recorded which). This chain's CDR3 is CSATGTSGGGDYNEQFF. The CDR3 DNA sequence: TGCAGTGCCACAGGGACTAGCGGGGGGGGAGACTACAATGAGCAGTTCTTC.